These 15 T cell receptor beta chains share one sample of origin, sequenced in a study of breast tumors, draining lymph nodes, adjacent tissues. Breast cancer patients provided tissue from their axillary draining lymph nodes. TCRdb redid the calling of the multiplex PCR reads with MiXCR, one entry per CDR3 protein. The profile shows some 150,000 distinct CDR3 sequences, around 24% of them singletons. The sample was axillary lymph node tissue. These receptors were collected from a female donor with breast cancer. Some clones in this sample may be carry-over from other donors' samples.

This clonotype was observed a single time. One junction end disagrees with the germline gene, perhaps due to a read error. This chain joins TRBV7-2 and TRBJ2-5, with D perhaps given as TRBD1 or TRBD2 (6 bases each). The CDR3 extends over 15 amino acids. Germline values: CDR1 SGHTA, CDR2 FQGNSA. The CDR3 nucleotides are TGTGCCAGCACCCCAGGGGTAGCGGTACAAGAGACCCGGTACTTC. Translating it yields CASTPGVAVQETRYF.

This clonotype was recorded only once. The conserved phenylalanine or tryptophan normally closing the CDR3 is absent here, so this likely arose from a read error. This chain joins TRBV5-6 and TRBJ2-5; the match to TRBD2 covers 13 bases. There are 20 residues in the CDR3. CDR1 and CDR2 (germline): SGHDT, YYEEEE. CDR3 nucleotide sequence: TGTGCCAGCAGTAACCCCCAACACGGGACTAGCGGGACGTACCAAGGGACCCAGTACCTC. This translates into CASSNPQHGTSGTYQGTQYL.

The CDR3 DNA reads TGTGCCAGCAGCGTTCCGGGCGTCGCCGGGGAGCTGTTTTTT. This codes for CASSVPGVAGELFF. V gene TRBV25-1 combines with J gene TRBJ2-2; no clear D gene. In germline, CDR1 is MGHDK, CDR2 SYGVNS. V gave up 6 bases and J gave up 6 bases, with 14 bases separating them. The CDR3 has 14 amino acids.

This clonotype was seen repeatedly, ten times or more. This chain joins TRBV24-1 and TRBJ2-2; D is tentatively TRBD1 or TRBD2 (5 bases each). The ends were cut back, 5 bases at V and 7 bases at J, with 10 bases in the middle. This CDR3 has 13 amino acids. CDR1 is KGHDR, CDR2 SFDVKD, per germline. The CDR3 bases are TGTGCCACCAGTGGGGACGGATTCGGGGAGCTGTTTTTT. Translating gives CATSGDGFGELFF.

This clonotype was counted between two and nine times. The rearrangement links TRBV3-1 to TRBJ2-6; possibly TRBD1 or TRBD2 for D (6 bases each). Germline values: CDR1 LGHDT, CDR2 YNNKEL (reference sequence). V gave up 8 bases and J gave up 0 bases, with 20 bases separating them. This CDR3 has 18 amino acids. CDR3 DNA sequence: TGTGCCAGCCATGGAGGGGGGCCCTGGAACTCTGGGGCCAACGTCCTGACTTTC. This sequence encodes CASHGGGPWNSGANVLTF.

For this clonotype: This may come from a read error, since a much larger clone is one base off. The chain has TRBV30 and TRBJ1-4, with D possibly being TRBD1 (5 bases). Per germline, CDR1 GTSNPN and CDR2 SVGIG (reference sequence). This CDR3 has 14 residues. The CDR3 spells CARSVEGLGEKLFF. Here the CDR3 DNA reads TGTGCCCGGAGTGTAGAGGGGCTAGGGGAAAAACTGTTTTTT.

This chain connects TRBV2 to TRBJ2-1, with TRBD2 matching over 14 bases. The J segment lost 8 bases and the V segment lost 4 bases, leaving 4 bases of the junction unmatched. Germline CDR1 is SNHLY and CDR2 is FYNNEI. The CDR3 covers 15 residues. CDR3 protein: CASSVGLAGGHEQFF. CDR3 in DNA: TGTGCCAGCAGTGTAGGACTAGCGGGAGGACATGAGCAGTTCTTC.

This clonotype was picked up many times. V gene TRBV6-1 combines with J gene TRBJ2-3, with a weak D call TRBD1 (6 bases). The CDR3 consists of 16 residues. Trimming took off 4 bases at V and 0 bases at J, with 14 bases between the two ends. Looked up from germline, CDR1 is MNHNS and CDR2 is SASEGT. The CDR3 region is CASSALGGSSTDTQYF. The DNA of the CDR3 is TGTGCCAGCAGTGCCCTTGGGGGCAGTAGCACAGATACGCAGTATTTT.

This clonotype was picked up many times. V and J are TRBV4-2 and TRBJ2-1, with TRBD1 identical over 10 bases. Germline lookup yields CDR1 LGHNA and CDR2 YNFKEQ. V lost 1 base and J lost 5; bases outside the gene matches: 5. This CDR3 spans 16 amino acids. The CDR3 region has the DNA TGTGCCAGCAGCCAAGCCTCCGGGACAGGGGACAATGAGCAGTTCTTC. It encodes CASSQASGTGDNEQFF.

This clonotype was recorded many times. The CDR3 sequence: CASSEAASRWDTIYF. The CDR3 DNA reads as TGTGCCAGCAGTGAAGCTGCCTCACGGTGGGACACCATATATTTT. The chain combines TRBV6-1 with TRBJ1-3, with unresolved D. V lost 0 bases and J lost 8, with 14 bases in between. Germline V gives CDR1 MNHNS, CDR2 SASEGT. The CDR3 is made up of 15 amino acids.

Many counts were recorded for this clonotype. The chain couples TRBV15 to TRBJ2-5, with unresolved D. The CDR3 has 13 amino acids. The germline CDR1 and CDR2 sequences are LNHNV and YYDKDF (reference sequence). V lost 4 bases, J lost 5 bases, and 11 bases lay in between. CDR3 protein: CATSIKHRETQYF. As DNA, the CDR3 is TGTGCCACCAGCATTAAGCATCGGGAGACCCAGTACTTC.

This clonotype was seen many times. The chain couples TRBV12-3 or TRBV12-4 to TRBJ2-3, with 11 bases that match TRBD2. Germline trimming cut 6 bases from V and 3 bases from J; bases unmatched to any gene: 8. There are 16 residues in the CDR3. For the CDR3, the DNA is TGTGCCAGCAGCCCGATAGCGGGAGGGCGGACAGATACGCAGTATTTT. Translating it yields CASSPIAGGRTDTQYF.

This clonotype was seen repeatedly, ten times or more. The rearrangement joins TRBV19 to TRBJ2-1, with D possibly being TRBD1 (6 bases). This CDR3 region has 13 residues. Germline CDR1 and CDR2: LNHDA and SQIVND (reference sequence). V lost 3 bases to trimming and J lost 6 bases, with 9 bases between them. In DNA, the CDR3 is TGTGCCAGTAGTATGGGGGCTACCAATGAGCAGTTCTTC. Amino acids: CASSMGATNEQFF.

To note about this clonotype: This may come from a read error, since a much larger clone is one base off. The conserved closing phenylalanine or tryptophan is absent in this CDR3, likely reflecting a read error. The chain carries TRBV6-1 and TRBJ2-7, with D tentatively TRBD2 (6 bases). This CDR3 region has 15 residues. The V end was cut by 2 bases, the J end by 1 base, with 12 bases between. CDR1 MNHNS and CDR2 SASEGT come from the germline V gene. The CDR3 sequence is CASSEIRTTSYEQYL. The CDR3 region has the DNA TGTGCCAGCAGTGAAATTAGGACTACATCCTACGAGCAGTACCTC.

About this clonotype: This may stem from a read error, because a much larger clone lies one nucleotide away. V is TRBV6-5 and J is TRBJ2-7, with 9 bases identical to TRBD2. From germline, CDR1 is MNHEY and CDR2 SVGAGI. After removal of 6 bases from V and 6 bases from J, the junction contained 12 bases not matched to a gene. The CDR3 is 15 amino acids. The DNA for the CDR3 is TGTGCCAGCAGAAAAGGCGGTAGCGGGAGTGTCGAGCAGTACTTC. Protein sequence: CASRKGGSGSVEQYF.